The sequence of this TCR beta chain was determined in a study of OX40 agonist ivuxolimab in advanced cancers. About the study: Those treated in dose escalation had hepatocellular carcinoma, melanoma, renal cell cancer or head and neck cancer. Averaging about 60 years in age, with a range of about 20 to 90, the cohort was about 83% male. The study's findings and limits: Average numbers of expanded clones were greater in CD8+ T cells than in CD4+.

About this clone: Its antigen is unidentified.

On cycle 4 day 1 and cycle 7 day 1, as well as at baseline, blood was sampled. The assay was immunoSEQ multiplex PCR, and TCRdb's table has in-frame clones only and misses some. The sample has roughly 120,000 clones; over 75% are singletons. Germline values: CDR1 SGHDN, CDR2 FVKESK. V was clipped by 1 base and J by 3 bases, with 7 bases between them. The CDR3 is 13 amino acids. The chain is built from TRBV14 and TRBJ2-7; D is unresolved. This TCR was recovered from an adult with an advanced solid tumor such as melanoma, head and neck, liver or kidney cancer. Sequences were derived from CD4+ or CD8+ T cells sorted from blood, sampled in a trial of the OX40 agonist ivuxolimab. CDR3 sequence (DNA): TGTGCCAGCAGCCAAGTGTACAGCTACGAGCAGTACTTC. It is translated as CASSQVYSYEQYF. The full variable domain, completed using reference TRBV14 and TRBJ2-7, is EAGVTQFPSHSVIEKGQTVTLRCDPISGHDNLYWYRRVMGKEIKFLLHFVKESKQDESGMPNNRFLAERTGGTYSTLKVQPAELEDSGVYFCASSQVYSYEQYFGPGTRLTVT.